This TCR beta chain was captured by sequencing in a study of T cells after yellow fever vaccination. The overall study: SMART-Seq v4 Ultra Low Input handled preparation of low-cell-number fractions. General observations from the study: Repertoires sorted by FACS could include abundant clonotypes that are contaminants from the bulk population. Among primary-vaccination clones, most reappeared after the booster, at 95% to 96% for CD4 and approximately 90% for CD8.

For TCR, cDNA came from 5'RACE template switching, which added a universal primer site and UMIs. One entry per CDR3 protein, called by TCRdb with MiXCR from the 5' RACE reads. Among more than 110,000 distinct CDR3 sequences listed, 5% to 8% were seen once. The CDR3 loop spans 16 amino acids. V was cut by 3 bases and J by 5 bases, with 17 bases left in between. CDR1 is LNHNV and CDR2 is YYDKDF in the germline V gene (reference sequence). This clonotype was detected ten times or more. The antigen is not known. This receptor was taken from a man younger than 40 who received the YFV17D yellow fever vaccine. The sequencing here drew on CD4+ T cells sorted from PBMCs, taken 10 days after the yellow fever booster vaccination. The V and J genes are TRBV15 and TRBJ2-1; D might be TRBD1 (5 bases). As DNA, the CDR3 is TGTGCCACCAGCAGGGGCCAGGGCGACCCTAACAATGAGCAGTTCTTC. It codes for CATSRGQGDPNNEQFF.